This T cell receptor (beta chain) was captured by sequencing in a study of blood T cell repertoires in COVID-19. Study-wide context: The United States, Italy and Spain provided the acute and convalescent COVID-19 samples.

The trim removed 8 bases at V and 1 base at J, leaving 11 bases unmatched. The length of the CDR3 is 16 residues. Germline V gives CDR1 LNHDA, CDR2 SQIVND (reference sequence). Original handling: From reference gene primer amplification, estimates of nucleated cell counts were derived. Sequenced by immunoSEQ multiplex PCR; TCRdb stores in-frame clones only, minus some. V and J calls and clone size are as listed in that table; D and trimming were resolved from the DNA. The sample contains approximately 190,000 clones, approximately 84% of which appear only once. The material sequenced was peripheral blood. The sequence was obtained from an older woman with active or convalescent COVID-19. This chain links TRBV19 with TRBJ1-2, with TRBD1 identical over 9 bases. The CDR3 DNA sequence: TGTGCCAGTCAATTCGCGCCGGGACAGGGTAACTATGGCTACACCTTC. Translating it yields CASQFAPGQGNYGYTF.